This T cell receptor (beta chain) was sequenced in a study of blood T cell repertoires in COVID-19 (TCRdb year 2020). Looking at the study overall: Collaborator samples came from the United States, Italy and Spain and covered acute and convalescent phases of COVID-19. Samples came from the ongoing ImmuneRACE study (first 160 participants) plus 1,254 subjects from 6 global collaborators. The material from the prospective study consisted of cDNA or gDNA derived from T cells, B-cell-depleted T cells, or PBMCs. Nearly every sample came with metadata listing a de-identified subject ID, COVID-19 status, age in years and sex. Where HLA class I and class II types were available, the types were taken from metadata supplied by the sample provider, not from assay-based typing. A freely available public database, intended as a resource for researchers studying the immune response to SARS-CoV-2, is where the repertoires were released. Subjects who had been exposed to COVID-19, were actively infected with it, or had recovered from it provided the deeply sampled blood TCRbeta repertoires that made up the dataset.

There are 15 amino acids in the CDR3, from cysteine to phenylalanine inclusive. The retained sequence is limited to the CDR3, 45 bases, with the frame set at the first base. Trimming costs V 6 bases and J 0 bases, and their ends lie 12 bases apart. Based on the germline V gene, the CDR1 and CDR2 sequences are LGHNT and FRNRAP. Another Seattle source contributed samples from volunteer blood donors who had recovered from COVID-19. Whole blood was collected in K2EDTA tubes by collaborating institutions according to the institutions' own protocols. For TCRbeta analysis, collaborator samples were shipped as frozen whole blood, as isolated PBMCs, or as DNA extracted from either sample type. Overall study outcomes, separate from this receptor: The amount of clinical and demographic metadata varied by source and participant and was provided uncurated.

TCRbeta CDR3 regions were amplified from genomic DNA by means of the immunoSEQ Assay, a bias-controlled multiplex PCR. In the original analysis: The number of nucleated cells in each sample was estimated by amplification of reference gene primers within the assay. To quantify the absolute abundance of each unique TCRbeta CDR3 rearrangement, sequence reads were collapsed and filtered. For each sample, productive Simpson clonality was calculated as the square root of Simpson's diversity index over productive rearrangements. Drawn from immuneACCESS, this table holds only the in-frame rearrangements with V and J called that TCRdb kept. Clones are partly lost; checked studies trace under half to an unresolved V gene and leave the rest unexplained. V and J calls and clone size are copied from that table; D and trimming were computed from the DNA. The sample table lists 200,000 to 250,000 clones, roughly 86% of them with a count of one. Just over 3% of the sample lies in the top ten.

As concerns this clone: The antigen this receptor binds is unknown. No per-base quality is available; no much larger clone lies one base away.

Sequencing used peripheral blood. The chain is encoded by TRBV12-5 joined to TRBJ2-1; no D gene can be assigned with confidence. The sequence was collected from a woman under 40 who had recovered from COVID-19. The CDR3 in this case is CASGQLPISYNEQFF. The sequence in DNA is TGTGCTAGTGGCCAACTCCCCATCTCCTACAATGAGCAGTTCTTC.